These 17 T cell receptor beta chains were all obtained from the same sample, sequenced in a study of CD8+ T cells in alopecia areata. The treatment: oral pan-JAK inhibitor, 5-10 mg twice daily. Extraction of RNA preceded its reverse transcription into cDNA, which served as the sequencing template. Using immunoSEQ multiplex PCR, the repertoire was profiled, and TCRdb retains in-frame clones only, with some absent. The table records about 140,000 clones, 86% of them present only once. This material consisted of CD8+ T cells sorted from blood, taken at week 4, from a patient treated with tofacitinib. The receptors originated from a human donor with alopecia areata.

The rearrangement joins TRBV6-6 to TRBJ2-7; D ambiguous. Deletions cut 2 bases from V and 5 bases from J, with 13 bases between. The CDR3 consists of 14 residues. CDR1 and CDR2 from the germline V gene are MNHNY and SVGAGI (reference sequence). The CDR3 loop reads CASSYPGRNDEQYF. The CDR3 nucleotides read TGTGCCAGCAGTTACCCCGGACGGAATGACGAGCAGTACTTC.

The CDR3 DNA follows: TGCGCCAGCAGCTCCGGCAAGCGTACTCGGGATGAAGCTTTCTTT. Its protein is CASSSGKRTRDEAFF. The chain couples TRBV5-1 to TRBJ1-1; the D is unclear. Trimming pared 3 bases from V and 7 bases from J, leaving 19 bases between. Germline lookup yields CDR1 SGHRS and CDR2 YFSETQ. The CDR3 sequence is 15 residues long.

CDR3 sequence: CSARLHYEQYF. CDR3 DNA sequence: TGCAGTGCTAGATTACACTACGAGCAGTACTTC. The chain recombines TRBV20-1 with TRBJ2-7; D gene uncertain. Germline V CDR1 and CDR2: DFQATT, SNEGSKA (reference sequence). The CDR3 covers 11 residues. Trimming left V 2 bases short and J 3 bases short, with 5 bases between.

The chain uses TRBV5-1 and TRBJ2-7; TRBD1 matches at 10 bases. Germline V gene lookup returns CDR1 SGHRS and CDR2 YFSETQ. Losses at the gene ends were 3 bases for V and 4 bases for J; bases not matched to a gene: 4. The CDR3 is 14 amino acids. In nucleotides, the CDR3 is TGCGCCAGCAGCTCAGGGACAGGGGTTTACGAGCAGTACTTC. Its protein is CASSSGTGVYEQYF.

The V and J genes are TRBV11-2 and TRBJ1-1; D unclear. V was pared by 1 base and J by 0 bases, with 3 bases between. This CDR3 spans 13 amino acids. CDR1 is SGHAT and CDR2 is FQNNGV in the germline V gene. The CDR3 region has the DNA TGTGCCAGCAGCTTAGGCGTGAACACTGAAGCTTTCTTT. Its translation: CASSLGVNTEAFF.

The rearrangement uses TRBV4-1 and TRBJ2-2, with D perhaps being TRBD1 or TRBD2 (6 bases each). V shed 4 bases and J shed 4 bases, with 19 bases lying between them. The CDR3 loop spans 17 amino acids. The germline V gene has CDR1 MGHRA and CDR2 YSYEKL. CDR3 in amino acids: CASSLTPVGGGTGELFF. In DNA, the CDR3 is TGCGCCAGCAGCCTGACCCCGGTTGGAGGGGGCACCGGGGAGCTGTTTTTT.

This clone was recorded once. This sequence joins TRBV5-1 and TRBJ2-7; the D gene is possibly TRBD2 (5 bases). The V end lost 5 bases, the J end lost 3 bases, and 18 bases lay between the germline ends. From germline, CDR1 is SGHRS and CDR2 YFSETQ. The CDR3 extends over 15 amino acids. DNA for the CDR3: TGCGCCAGCAGAGAGGGTTCCGGGAACCTCTACGAGCAGTACTTC. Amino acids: CASREGSGNLYEQYF.

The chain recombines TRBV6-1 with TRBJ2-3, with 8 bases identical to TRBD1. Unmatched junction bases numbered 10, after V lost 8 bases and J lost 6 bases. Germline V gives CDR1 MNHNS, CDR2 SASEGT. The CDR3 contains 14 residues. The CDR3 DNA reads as TGTGCCAGCCGGGACAGGCGAGATGTGGATACGCAGTATTTT. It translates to CASRDRRDVDTQYF.

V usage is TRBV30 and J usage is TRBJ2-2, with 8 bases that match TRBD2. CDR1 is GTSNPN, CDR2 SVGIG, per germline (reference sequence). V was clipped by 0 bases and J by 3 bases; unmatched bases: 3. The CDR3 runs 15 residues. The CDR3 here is CAWSVVAGYTGELFF. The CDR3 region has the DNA TGTGCCTGGAGTGTGGTAGCGGGGTACACCGGGGAGCTGTTTTTT.

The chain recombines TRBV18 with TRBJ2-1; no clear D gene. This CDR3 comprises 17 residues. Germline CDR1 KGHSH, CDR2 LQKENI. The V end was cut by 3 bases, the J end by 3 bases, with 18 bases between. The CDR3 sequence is CASSPRKGGGHYNEQFF. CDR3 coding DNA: TGTGCCAGCTCACCCCGGAAAGGTGGCGGCCACTACAATGAGCAGTTCTTC.

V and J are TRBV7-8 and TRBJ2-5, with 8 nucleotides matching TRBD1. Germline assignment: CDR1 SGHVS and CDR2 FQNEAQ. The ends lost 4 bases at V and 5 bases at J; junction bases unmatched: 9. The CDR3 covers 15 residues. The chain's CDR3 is CASSSSTGDWETQYF. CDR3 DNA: TGTGCCAGCAGCTCATCGACAGGGGACTGGGAGACCCAGTACTTC.

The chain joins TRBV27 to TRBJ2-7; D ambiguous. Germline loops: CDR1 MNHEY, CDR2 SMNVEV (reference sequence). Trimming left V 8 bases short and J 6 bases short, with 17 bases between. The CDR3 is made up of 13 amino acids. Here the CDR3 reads CASFYDWNGEQYF. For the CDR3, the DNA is TGTGCCAGCTTTTACGACTGGAATGGCGAGCAGTACTTC.

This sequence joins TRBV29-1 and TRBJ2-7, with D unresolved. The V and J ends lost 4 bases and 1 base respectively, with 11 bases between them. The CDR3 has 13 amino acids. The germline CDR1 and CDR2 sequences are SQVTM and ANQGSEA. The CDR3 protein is CSVATQDSYEQYF. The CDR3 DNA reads TGCAGCGTTGCTACCCAGGATTCCTACGAGCAGTACTTC.

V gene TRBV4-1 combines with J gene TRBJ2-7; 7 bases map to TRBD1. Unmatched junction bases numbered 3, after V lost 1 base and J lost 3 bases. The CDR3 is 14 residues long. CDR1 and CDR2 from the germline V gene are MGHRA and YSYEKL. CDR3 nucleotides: TGCGCCAGCAGCCAAGTTTCAGGGGGCTACGAGCAGTACTTC. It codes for CASSQVSGGYEQYF.

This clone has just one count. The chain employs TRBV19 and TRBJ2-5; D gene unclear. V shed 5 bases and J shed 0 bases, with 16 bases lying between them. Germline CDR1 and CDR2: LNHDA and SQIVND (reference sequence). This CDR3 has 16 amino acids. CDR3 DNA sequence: TGTGCCAGTAGTCTTCAATCGTACGGTTACCAAGAGACCCAGTACTTC. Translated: CASSLQSYGYQETQYF.

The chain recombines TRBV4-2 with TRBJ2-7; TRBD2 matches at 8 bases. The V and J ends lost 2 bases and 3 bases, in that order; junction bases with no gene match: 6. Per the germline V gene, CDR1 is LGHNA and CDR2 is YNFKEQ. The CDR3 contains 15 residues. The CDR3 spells CASSQLSGGDYEQYF. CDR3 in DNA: TGTGCCAGCAGCCAATTGTCGGGGGGGGACTACGAGCAGTACTTC.

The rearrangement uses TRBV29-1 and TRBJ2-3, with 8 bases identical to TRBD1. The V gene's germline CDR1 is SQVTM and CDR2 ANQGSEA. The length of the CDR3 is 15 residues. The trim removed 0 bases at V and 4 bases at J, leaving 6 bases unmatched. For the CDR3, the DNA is TGCAGCGTTGAAGATCTGGACAGGGTCCCAGATACGCAGTATTTT. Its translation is CSVEDLDRVPDTQYF.